The clone carrying this T cell receptor beta chain was observed at least ten times. One entry per CDR3 protein results from TCRdb running MiXCR on the PCR reads. This table holds 24,000 or so distinct CDR3 sequences, 30% to 40% found once. The source of the sample is a study of tumor-infiltrating lymphocytes in oesophageal squamous cell carcinoma. Germline CDR1 reads MNHEY; CDR2 reads SMNVEV (reference sequence). CDR3 length: 14 amino acids. This TCR was sampled from a male donor with esophageal squamous cell carcinoma. Sequencing input: esophageal tumor tissue. The chain carries TRBV27 and TRBJ2-1; 7 positions match TRBD1. TRBJ2-7 matches the DNA end more closely, so the J call is doubtful. CDR3 protein: CASRSDRLVYEQYF. The CDR3 DNA reads TGTGCCAGCAGATCGGACAGGTTGGTATACGAGCAGTACTTC.